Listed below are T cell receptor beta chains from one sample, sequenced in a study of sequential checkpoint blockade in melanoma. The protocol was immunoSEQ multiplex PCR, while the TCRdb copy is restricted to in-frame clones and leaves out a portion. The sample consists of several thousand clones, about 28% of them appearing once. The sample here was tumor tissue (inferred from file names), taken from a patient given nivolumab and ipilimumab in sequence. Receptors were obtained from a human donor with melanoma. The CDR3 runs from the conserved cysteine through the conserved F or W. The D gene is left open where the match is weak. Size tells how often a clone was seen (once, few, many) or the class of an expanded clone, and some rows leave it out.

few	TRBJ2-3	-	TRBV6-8	CASSYSDATDTQYF	TGTGCCAGCAGTTACTCGGACGCCACAGATACGCAGTATTTT
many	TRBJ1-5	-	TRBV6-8	CASRNQGSQPQHF	TGTGCCAGCAGGAATCAGGGGAGCCAGCCCCAGCATTTT
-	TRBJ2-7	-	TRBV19	CASSPGWQGGDEQYF	TGTGCCAGTAGTCCTGGGTGGCAGGGAGGCGACGAGCAGTACTTC
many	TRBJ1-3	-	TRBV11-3	CASSLGGRGIFSGNTIYF	TGTGCCAGCAGCTTGGGCGGTCGAGGGATATTCTCTGGAAACACCATATATTTT
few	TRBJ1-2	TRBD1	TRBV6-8	CASSPGQGLGGYTF	TGTGCCAGCAGCCCGGGACAGGGTCTTGGTGGCTACACCTTC
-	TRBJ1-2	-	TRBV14	CASSQAGSANYGYTF	TGTGCCAGCAGCCAAGCAGGGTCAGCTAACTATGGCTACACCTTC
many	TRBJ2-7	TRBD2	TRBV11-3	CASSFDRLAGGEQYF	TGTGCCAGCAGCTTTGACAGACTAGCGGGAGGTGAGCAGTACTTC
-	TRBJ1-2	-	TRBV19	CASSIVPGRYGYTF	TGTGCCAGTAGTATTGTGCCGGGGAGGTATGGCTACACCTTC
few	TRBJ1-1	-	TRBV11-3	CASSPGGSMNTEAFF	TGTGCCAGCAGCCCGGGAGGGAGCATGAACACTGAAGCTTTCTTT
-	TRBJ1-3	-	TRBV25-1	CASSESLRDTIYF	TGTGCCAGCAGTGAATCGCTGAGGGACACCATATATTTT
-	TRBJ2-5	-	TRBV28	CASSPYSGGETQYF	TGTGCCAGCAGTCCCTACTCGGGCGGAGAGACCCAGTACTTC
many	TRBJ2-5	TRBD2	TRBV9	CASSRLAGGGETQYF	TGTGCCAGCAGCCGACTAGCGGGAGGAGGAGAGACCCAGTACTTC
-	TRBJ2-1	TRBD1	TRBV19	CASSIRDRGLDEQFF	TGTGCCAGTAGTATCCGGGACAGGGGGTTGGATGAGCAGTTCTTC
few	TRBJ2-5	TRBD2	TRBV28	CASSLRLAGEETQYF	TGTGCCAGCAGTCTCCGACTAGCGGGAGAAGAGACCCAGTACTTC
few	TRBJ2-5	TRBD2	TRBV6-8	CASMSSGRSETQYF	TGTGCCAGCATGAGTAGCGGGAGATCGGAGACCCAGTACTTC
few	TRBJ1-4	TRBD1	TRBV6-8	CASRPTGTGEKLFF	TGTGCCAGCAGGCCGACAGGGACAGGTGAAAAACTGTTTTTT